The sequence of this T cell receptor beta chain was determined in a study of blood T cell repertoires in COVID-19. Overall study context: Both acute and convalescent COVID-19 samples were obtained from the United States, Italy and Spain.

Per the original methods: Cell counts per sample came from amplifying reference gene primers. Assay: immunoSEQ multiplex PCR; the TCRdb copy retains only in-frame clones and omits some. That table is the source of V, J and clone size, and D and trimming were worked out from the DNA. The table lists 200,000 to 250,000 clones, about nine tenths of them singletons. This receptor was obtained from a man aged 60-69 years who had recovered from COVID-19. Sequencing was done on a sample of peripheral blood.

CDR3 DNA sequence: TGTGCTAGTGGCGAGGGGGCAAGAGGCTACACCTTC. Translating it yields CASGEGARGYTF. The V gene is TRBV12-5, the J gene TRBJ1-2; TRBD1 agrees at 7 bases. The germline gives CDR1 LGHNT, CDR2 FRNRAP. This CDR3 region has 12 residues. The ends lost 6 bases at V and 8 bases at J; junction bases unmatched: 6.